The TCR beta chain described here comes from a study of CD8 T cells in Susac syndrome. The RNA input was roughly 0.45 to 1 ug, and it was reverse transcribed with random hexamers. TCRdb reprocessed the immunoSEQ multiplex PCR reads with MiXCR, giving one entry per CDR3 protein. The sample carries about 210,000 distinct CDR3 sequences, about 95% recorded once. Trimming cost V 6 bases and J 0 bases; bases outside gene matches: 5. CDR1 SQVTM and CDR2 ANQGSEA come from the germline V gene. This CDR3 contains 13 residues. Included as multiple sclerosis controls were treatment-naive patients who had stable or active relapsing-remitting disease. Isolation of CD8+ and CD4+ T cells was performed negatively, whereas enrichment of TEMRA cells was done by FACS.

The clonotype comes from a human donor with multiple sclerosis. The J gene is TRBJ2-7, the V gene TRBV29-1, with 7 bases matching TRBD2. Sequenced input: CD4+ T cells from PBMCs. This CDR3 reads CSVQGGSSYEQYF. DNA for the CDR3: TGCAGCGTCCAGGGCGGGAGCTCCTACGAGCAGTACTTC.